One sample yielded the 27 T cell receptor beta chains listed below, sequenced in a study of beta chain features in type 1 diabetes. The investigators reverse transcribed all of the isolated RNA, so they sequenced expressed TCRB transcripts. The repertoire was sequenced with immunoSEQ multiplex PCR; TCRdb's copy has only in-frame clones and lacks some. The data contain under 350,000 clones, 7.5% to 9.5% of them singletons. The sequenced sample consisted of central memory CD4+ T cells from blood. The origin of the receptors is a woman aged 18-29 years in good health.

This clone appeared a few times. This chain uses TRBV5-1 with TRBJ1-6; no definite D call. Germline V gene sequence: CDR1 SGHRS, CDR2 YFSETQ. V was trimmed by 1 base and J by 0 bases, leaving 2 bases between them. CDR3 length equals 14 residues. The chain's CDR3 is CASSLSSYNSPLHF. The CDR3 DNA is TGCGCCAGCAGCTTGAGCTCCTATAATTCACCCCTCCACTTT. The complete variable domain, with remaining parts taken from reference TRBV5-1 and TRBJ1-6, reads KAGVTQTPRYLIKTRGQQVTLSCSPISGHRSVSWYQQTPGQGLQFLFEYFSETQRNKGNFPGRFSGRQFSNSRSEMNVSTLELGDSALYLCASSLSSYNSPLHFGNGTRLTVT.

This chain's CDR3 is CASSLQGPYGYTF. Written as DNA, the CDR3 is TGTGCCAGCAGCTTACAGGGTCCATATGGCTACACCTTC. This chain connects TRBV5-4 to TRBJ1-2; D possibly corresponds to TRBD1 (6 bases). The CDR3 length is 13 residues. Germline lookup yields CDR1 SGHNT and CDR2 YYREEE (reference sequence). Trimming shortened V by 2 bases and J by 5 bases, and 10 bases separated the two germline ends.

The chain recombines TRBV7-2 with TRBJ2-2; D not resolved. CDR3 size: 10 residues. Trimming removed 11 bases from V and 3 bases from J, with 4 bases in between. CDR1 and CDR2 (germline): SGHTA, FQGNSA. The CDR3 here is CAGDTGELFF. CDR3 DNA sequence: TGTGCCGGCGACACCGGGGAGCTGTTTTTT.

This clone was picked up a small number of times. The DNA for the CDR3 is TGTGCCAGCTCACCCTCGGTTTCGGGCCAGCGGACCCAGTACTTC. Translating gives CASSPSVSGQRTQYF. The chain carries TRBV18 and TRBJ2-5; the D is unclear. This CDR3 is built from 15 residues. The V gene's germline CDR1 is KGHSH and CDR2 LQKENI. V lost 3 bases and J lost 7, with 18 bases in between.

The chain employs TRBV27 and TRBJ2-5; 10 bases agree with TRBD2. The CDR3 sequence is 19 residues long. V was clipped by 2 bases and J by 5 bases; unmatched bases: 17. Germline values: CDR1 MNHEY, CDR2 SMNVEV (reference sequence). CDR3 sequence: CASSLGASGSRFRRETQYF. CDR3 bases: TGTGCCAGCAGTTTAGGGGCTAGCGGGAGTAGGTTTAGGAGGGAGACCCAGTACTTC.

The genes are TRBV5-6 and TRBJ2-1; TRBD2 matches 13 bases. Germline CDR1 SGHDT, CDR2 YYEEEE. CDR3 length: 15 amino acids. J lost 8 bases, V lost 3 bases, and 5 bases had no gene match. The CDR3 nucleotides are TGTGCCAGCAGCTCCCGACTAGCGGGAGGACATGAGCAGTTCTTC. Protein product: CASSSRLAGGHEQFF.

The chain is built from TRBV7-2 and TRBJ2-7; 9 positions match TRBD2. Per the germline V gene, CDR1 is SGHTA and CDR2 is FQGNSA. The V gene end was trimmed by 6 bases and the J gene end by 3 bases; junction bases not matched to a gene: 9. This CDR3 has 15 amino acids. The CDR3 sequence: CASSPTRGGGYEQYF. In nucleotides, the CDR3 is TGTGCCAGCAGTCCAACGCGGGGGGGAGGCTACGAGCAGTACTTC.

In this sample, this clone turned up many times. This sequence joins TRBV18 and TRBJ2-5; 7 bases map to TRBD2. V lost 3 bases and J lost 5; bases outside the gene matches: 6. Germline CDR1 is KGHSH and CDR2 is LQKENI. The CDR3 contains 14 residues. CDR3: CASSPGLPPETQYF. CDR3 nucleotide sequence: TGTGCCAGCTCACCGGGACTACCCCCGGAGACCCAGTACTTC. The whole variable domain, remainder taken from reference TRBV18 and TRBJ2-5, is NAGVMQNPRHLVRRRGQEARLRCSPMKGHSHVYWYRQLPEEGLKFMVYLQKENIIDESGMPKERFSAEFPKEGPSILRIQQVVRGDSAAYFCASSPGLPPETQYFGPGTRLLVL.

The chain employs TRBV28 and TRBJ1-2; D gene uncertain. Trimming stripped 5 bases from V and 4 bases from J, with 11 bases between. The CDR3 length is 13 residues. The V gene's germline CDR1 is MDHEN and CDR2 SYDVKM. The CDR3 spells CASSRPDIYGYTF. CDR3 DNA sequence: TGTGCCAGCAGTCGCCCAGATATCTATGGCTACACCTTC.

This clone was found a few times. The genes are TRBV6-1 and TRBJ1-1; D unresolved. CDR3 length equals 10 residues. CDR1 is MNHNS, CDR2 SASEGT, per germline. With 6 bases removed from V and 7 bases from J, the gap between germline ends came to 6 bases. For the CDR3, the DNA is TGTGCCAGCAGCCGGAGTGAAGCTTTCTTT. This gives the protein CASSRSEAFF.

This clone was seen only a few times. The gene calls are TRBV4-3 and TRBJ1-2; D perhaps matches TRBD1 (6 bases). The CDR3 has 15 residues. The germline V and J ends were trimmed by 4 bases and 3 bases, with 15 bases remaining between them. Germline V gene data show CDR1 as LGHNA and CDR2 as YSLEER. The CDR3 region has the DNA TGCGCCAGCAGCCCGAAAACGGACAGAGACTATGGCTACACCTTC. This codes for CASSPKTDRDYGYTF.

This clone has just a few counts. The V call is TRBV4-2, the J call TRBJ2-1, with D perhaps matching TRBD1 or TRBD2 (5 bases each). CDR3 length: 12 amino acids. Looked up from germline, CDR1 is LGHNA and CDR2 is YNFKEQ. With 2 bases removed from V and 10 bases from J, the gap between germline ends came to 9 bases. CDR3 loop: CASSQKRDEQFF. In DNA, the CDR3 is TGTGCCAGCAGCCAAAAGAGGGACGAGCAGTTCTTC.

The chain couples TRBV5-6 to TRBJ1-1; 8 bases align to TRBD1. Germline values: CDR1 SGHDT, CDR2 YYEEEE. The CDR3 is 17 residues long. V shed 0 bases and J 11 bases; nucleotides not matched to a gene: 18. The CDR3, as DNA: TGTGCCAGCAGCTTGGAGGTTGGACAGGGTTCAGTGATGTACGCTTTCTTT. Translation: CASSLEVGQGSVMYAFF.

The chain couples TRBV7-9 to TRBJ2-3, with 10 bases lining up with TRBD2. Losses at the gene ends were 5 bases for V and 4 bases for J; bases not matched to a gene: 9. Germline loops: CDR1 SEHNR, CDR2 FQNEAQ (reference sequence). This CDR3 is built from 16 residues. The CDR3 sequence: CASSRRLAGESDTQYF. For the CDR3, the DNA is TGTGCCAGCAGCCGTCGTCTAGCGGGAGAGTCAGATACGCAGTATTTT.

CDR3 region: CASRSSLGAYGYTF. The CDR3 nucleotides are TGTGCCAGCAGATCCTCCCTTGGGGCTTATGGCTACACCTTC. The gene calls are TRBV5-4 and TRBJ1-2; D perhaps matches TRBD1 (5 bases). V was trimmed by 5 bases and J by 5 bases, leaving 16 bases between them. The CDR3 runs to 14 residues. The V gene's germline CDR1 is SGHNT and CDR2 YYREEE (reference sequence). Complete variable domain (other parts from reference TRBV5-4 and TRBJ1-2): ETGVTQSPTHLIKTRGQQVTLRCSSQSGHNTVSWYQQALGQGPQFIFQYYREEENGRGNFPPRFSGLQFPNYSSELNVNALELDDSALYLCASRSSLGAYGYTFGSGTRLTVV.

This clone was recorded a few times. The V gene is TRBV4-2, the J gene TRBJ1-4; D gene unclear. The V end lost 5 bases, the J end lost 8 bases, and 18 bases lay between the germline ends. The CDR3 covers 15 residues. Germline assignment: CDR1 LGHNA and CDR2 YNFKEQ. The CDR3 region has the DNA TGTGCCAGCAGCTCAAGGACGGTCTTGGGGGAAAAACTGTTTTTT. Protein product: CASSSRTVLGEKLFF.

The chain couples TRBV29-1 to TRBJ1-2; TRBD1 is a possible D gene (6 bases). With 7 bases removed from V and 0 bases from J, the gap between germline ends came to 15 bases. Germline V gene lookup returns CDR1 SQVTM and CDR2 ANQGSEA. This CDR3 region has 14 residues. CDR3 amino acids: CSASSGQTNYGYTF. For the CDR3, the DNA is TGCAGCGCCTCCTCCGGACAGACTAACTATGGCTACACCTTC.

This clone appeared many times. The genes are TRBV19 and TRBJ2-1, with 11 positions matching TRBD2. From germline, CDR1 is LNHDA and CDR2 SQIVND (reference sequence). Losses at the gene ends were 5 bases for V and 7 bases for J; bases not matched to a gene: 7. The CDR3 is 15 amino acids. CDR3 amino acids: CASSVGLAVSNEQFF. CDR3 in DNA: TGTGCCAGTAGTGTGGGACTAGCGGTATCGAATGAGCAGTTCTTC.

This rearrangement joins TRBV7-2 to TRBJ2-3, with 9 bases fitting TRBD2. Germline V gene sequence: CDR1 SGHTA, CDR2 FQGNSA. The V and J ends lost 2 bases and 5 bases, in that order; junction bases with no gene match: 5. The CDR3 has 15 residues. The CDR3 nucleotides read TGTGCCAGCAGCTTATTAGCGGGAGCGGGAGATACGCAGTATTTT. It specifies CASSLLAGAGDTQYF.

This clone was picked up a small number of times. The chain recombines TRBV7-2 with TRBJ2-7, with 7 bases matching TRBD2. V was clipped by 5 bases and J by 9 bases; unmatched bases: 10. In germline, CDR1 is SGHTA, CDR2 FQGNSA. The CDR3 loop spans 13 amino acids. Written as DNA, the CDR3 is TGTGCCAGCAGCCGGGGGGTGGCACAACGGCAGTACGTC. Translation gives CASSRGVAQRQYV.

The V and J genes are TRBV7-2 and TRBJ2-3; TRBD2 matches at 14 bases. The CDR3 has 17 amino acids. Trimming removed 5 bases from V and 4 bases from J; junction bases left unmatched: 8. Germline V lookup: CDR1 SGHTA, CDR2 FQGNSA. For the CDR3, the DNA is TGTGCCAGCAGCGGATCGGGACTAGCGGGAGAGGCAGATACGCAGTATTTT. Translation gives CASSGSGLAGEADTQYF.

V gene TRBV5-4 combines with J gene TRBJ2-7; TRBD1 matches at 8 bases. The CDR3 length is 15 residues. Germline assignment: CDR1 SGHNT and CDR2 YYREEE (reference sequence). The V and J ends lost 4 bases and 2 bases, in that order; junction bases with no gene match: 8. The CDR3 region is CASSIQGGMAYEQYF. The CDR3 DNA follows: TGTGCCAGCAGCATACAGGGGGGAATGGCCTACGAGCAGTACTTC.

This clone came up a few times. The chain combines TRBV12-5 with TRBJ2-1; D is uncertain. In germline, CDR1 is LGHNT, CDR2 FRNRAP. The V gene lost 7 bases and the J gene lost 7 bases, with 8 bases spanning the gap. CDR3 length equals 11 residues. CDR3 amino acids: CASANINEQFF. CDR3 sequence (DNA): TGTGCTAGTGCCAACATTAATGAGCAGTTCTTC.

This clone occurred a few times. CDR3: CASSLVETRSHEQYF. The CDR3 DNA is TGTGCCAGCAGCTTAGTCGAGACTAGATCCCACGAGCAGTACTTC. This rearrangement joins TRBV7-2 to TRBJ2-7; weak D call: TRBD2 (6 bases). The CDR3 covers 15 residues. Germline-derived CDR1 and CDR2 are SGHTA and FQGNSA. V was trimmed by 1 base and J by 5 bases, leaving 15 bases between them.

This clone has a handful of counts. The CDR3 nucleotides are TGTGCCAGCAGCTCACTTACAGGGGTAGCTAATGAAAAACTGTTTTTT. Translated: CASSSLTGVANEKLFF. The chain combines TRBV7-2 with TRBJ1-4, with 7 positions matching TRBD1. The CDR3 covers 16 residues. Germline V gene sequence: CDR1 SGHTA, CDR2 FQGNSA. The ends lost 4 bases at V and 3 bases at J; junction bases unmatched: 8.

The chain has TRBV7-9 and TRBJ2-7; TRBD2 matches 9 bases. Germline CDR1 SEHNR, CDR2 FQNEAQ (reference sequence). This CDR3 is 15 amino acids long. The ends lost 5 bases at V and 4 bases at J; junction bases unmatched: 9. The CDR3 loop reads CASSGLAGGRYEQYF. DNA of the CDR3: TGTGCCAGCAGCGGACTCGCGGGAGGGAGGTACGAGCAGTACTTC.

A word on this clone: Other DNA sequences from this sample encode an identical CDR3 as well. DNA of the CDR3: TGCGCCAGCAGCCCGGGACAGGGAGGTCAGCCCCAGCATTTT. This encodes CASSPGQGGQPQHF. The rearrangement joins TRBV5-1 to TRBJ1-5; 9 bases align to TRBD1. Germline loops: CDR1 SGHRS, CDR2 YFSETQ. The length of the CDR3 is 14 residues. With V trimmed by 4 bases and J by 6 bases, 5 bases remained unmatched. The variable domain in full, with the rest retrieved from reference TRBV5-1 and TRBJ1-5, is KAGVTQTPRYLIKTRGQQVTLSCSPISGHRSVSWYQQTPGQGLQFLFEYFSETQRNKGNFPGRFSGRQFSNSRSEMNVSTLELGDSALYLCASSPGQGGQPQHFGDGTRLSIL.